This TCR beta chain comes out of a study of T cell changes during pregnancy in multiple sclerosis. Clones were sequenced by immunoSEQ multiplex PCR, and TCRdb holds only the in-frame ones, with some missing. The sample shows approximately 47,000 clones, approximately 90% of them seen only once. The ends were cut back, 4 bases at V and 0 bases at J, with 16 bases in the middle. This CDR3 has 18 residues. Germline values: CDR1 LNHDA, CDR2 SQIVND (reference sequence). The sequence derives from a female donor with multiple sclerosis, enrolled in a pregnancy study. The chain recombines TRBV19 with TRBJ2-6; the D gene is possibly TRBD2 (7 bases). This sample comprised peripheral blood, obtained in the first trimester of pregnancy. The CDR3 sequence: CASSTGGAQRSGANVLTF. For the CDR3, the DNA is TGTGCCAGTAGTACTGGGGGGGCGCAACGCTCTGGGGCCAACGTCCTGACTTTC. The full variable domain, its missing parts supplied by reference TRBV19 and TRBJ2-6, is DGGITQSPKYLFRKEGQNVTLSCEQNLNHDAMYWYRQDPGQGLRLIYYSQIVNDFQKGDIAEGYSVSREKKESFPLTVTSAQKNPTAFYLCASSTGGAQRSGANVLTFGAGSRLTVL.